The present TCR beta chain was sequenced within a study of cytomegalovirus exposure and HLA in healthy donors. Points from the study as a whole: The study put 150 or so TCR beta chains on its list as cytomegalovirus-associated. Across donors, most TCRs were seen rarely, yet some public ones were widespread. Available immune exposure information was restricted to CMV serostatus only.

Comment on this clone: The target antigen is unknown.

Regarding donors, all were healthy bone marrow donors. PCR involved 60 Vbeta and 13 Jbeta primers. The assay was immunoSEQ multiplex PCR, and TCRdb's table has in-frame clones only and misses some. Of around 150,000 clones listed, more than 60% are singletons. The sequenced sample consisted of PBMCs. The TCR sequence derives from a man aged 30 to 45 in good health and CMV-seropositive.

This CDR3 reads CASKAGGGKEYF. In DNA, the CDR3 is TGTGCCAGTAAAGCGGGCGGCGGAAAGGAGTACTTC. The chain has TRBV19 and TRBJ2-7; D is possibly TRBD2 (6 bases). The germline V gene encodes CDR1 LNHDA and CDR2 SQIVND (reference sequence). The V and J ends lost 7 bases and 11 bases respectively, with 18 bases between them. The CDR3 extends over 12 amino acids.